Detailed here is one TCR beta chain. Categorization into cohorts depended on clinical history that participants reported. These data belong to a study of blood T cell repertoires in COVID-19. Study context: Researchers got acute and convalescent COVID-19 samples from the United States, Italy and Spain.

CDR1 is GTSNPN and CDR2 is SVGIG in the germline V gene (reference sequence). The V end was cut by 0 bases, the J end by 6 bases, with 6 bases between. The CDR3 is made up of 12 amino acids. Libraries were prepared by immunoSEQ multiplex PCR; TCRdb keeps only in-frame clonotypes and omits some of them. The sample yields about 200,000 clones, 80% to 90% seen once. The origin of this receptor is a woman between 40 and 55 years old with acute COVID-19. This sequence joins TRBV30 and TRBJ2-1; D ambiguous. The specimen sequenced was PBMCs or T cells enriched from blood (not recorded which). Here the CDR3 reads CAWSVRGNEQFF. The CDR3, as DNA: TGTGCCTGGAGTGTACGAGGCAATGAGCAGTTCTTC.